The 31 T cell receptor beta chains below all came from one sample that was sequenced in a study of lymphopenia after photon versus proton radiotherapy. Sequencing used immunoSEQ multiplex PCR; TCRdb keeps in-frame clones, though not all of them. Seen here are about 30,000 clones, roughly nine tenths observed once, and the top ten hold approximately 6.5%. The sample consisted of peripheral blood, taken from a patient treated with photon-based radiotherapy. Receptors were obtained from a woman between 45 and 65 years old with pancreatic cancer.

The chain's CDR3 is CAWIPEWDRPLAPNTGELFF. The CDR3 DNA sequence: TGTGCCTGGATCCCGGAATGGGACAGGCCCCTAGCCCCGAACACCGGGGAGCTGTTTTTT. The chain carries TRBV30 and TRBJ2-2; 8 positions match TRBD1. The CDR3 length is 20 residues. The germline gives CDR1 GTSNPN, CDR2 SVGIG (reference sequence). With 4 bases clipped from V and 0 bases from J, the junction kept 19 bases outside the gene matches.

The chain carries TRBV6-6 and TRBJ1-2, with 8 bases that match TRBD1. V lost 5 bases, J lost 8 bases, and 10 bases stayed unmatched. Germline loops: CDR1 MNHNY, CDR2 SVGAGI (reference sequence). The CDR3 length is 14 residues. The CDR3 here is CASSRTTGQGGYTF. The CDR3 coding sequence is TGTGCCAGCAGTCGAACGACCGGACAGGGAGGCTACACCTTC.

The chain has TRBV29-1 and TRBJ2-7; D possibly matches TRBD1 or TRBD2 (5 bases each). CDR3 length equals 13 residues. V shed 4 bases and J shed 0 bases, with 10 bases lying between them. CDR1 is SQVTM and CDR2 is ANQGSEA in the germline V gene. CDR3 protein: CSVGVGTSYEQYF. CDR3 nucleotide sequence: TGCAGCGTTGGGGTAGGGACCTCCTACGAGCAGTACTTC.

The genes are TRBV4-1 and TRBJ1-5; D remains unclear. Germline CDR1 MGHRA, CDR2 YSYEKL. The V gene lost 1 base and the J gene lost 4 bases, with 14 bases spanning the gap. The CDR3 totals 16 residues. CDR3 region: CASSQAVSGVNQPQHF. CDR3 coding DNA: TGCGCCAGCAGCCAAGCAGTTTCTGGGGTAAATCAGCCCCAGCATTTT.

By sample fraction, this clone is medium-sized. The chain employs TRBV13 and TRBJ2-7; D unresolved. The V end was cut by 1 base, the J end by 3 bases, with 10 bases between. Germline loops: CDR1 PRHDT, CDR2 FYEKMQ (reference sequence). The CDR3 loop spans 14 amino acids. For the CDR3, the DNA is TGTGCCAGCAGCTTAGAGGGCAGATACTACGAGCAGTACTTC. Amino acid sequence: CASSLEGRYYEQYF.

V gene TRBV7-6 combines with J gene TRBJ2-7; D may correspond to TRBD1 or TRBD2 (5 bases each). The V gene lost 0 bases and the J gene lost 6 bases, with 12 bases spanning the gap. This CDR3 is built from 14 residues. CDR1 is SGHVS and CDR2 is FNYEAQ in the germline V gene. CDR3 sequence: CASSLADTGLEQYF. DNA of the CDR3: TGTGCCAGCAGCTTAGCAGATACGGGGCTCGAGCAGTACTTC.

This chain links TRBV29-1 with TRBJ2-7, with TRBD2 identical over 10 bases. Germline trimming cut 5 bases from V and 7 bases from J; bases unmatched to any gene: 8. There are 13 residues in the CDR3. The germline V gene has CDR1 SQVTM and CDR2 ANQGSEA. CDR3 amino acids: CSVLPSGSGEQYF. The CDR3 bases are TGCAGCGTTCTTCCTAGCGGGAGCGGAGAGCAGTACTTC.

The V and J genes are TRBV6-5 and TRBJ2-3; D possibly corresponds to TRBD2 (5 bases). CDR1 and CDR2 (germline): MNHEY, SVGAGI. The CDR3 is 16 residues long. V lost 1 base and J 6 bases, leaving 17 bases between the germline ends. CDR3 protein: CASSYCRDSLCDTQYF. In DNA form, the CDR3 reads TGTGCCAGCAGTTACTGTCGGGATAGTTTATGCGATACGCAGTATTTT.

V gene TRBV4-2 combines with J gene TRBJ2-2, with TRBD1 matching over 8 bases. The J segment lost 4 bases and the V segment lost 0 bases, leaving 7 bases of the junction unmatched. The CDR3 length is 17 residues. Germline V gives CDR1 LGHNA, CDR2 YNFKEQ. CDR3 sequence: CASSQDSQGDVTGELFF. CDR3 in DNA: TGTGCCAGCAGCCAAGATTCACAGGGGGATGTCACCGGGGAGCTGTTTTTT.

The rearrangement uses TRBV6-1 and TRBJ2-7; weak D call: TRBD2 (6 bases). V dropped 4 bases and J dropped 2 bases, with 18 bases sitting between them. Looked up from germline, CDR1 is MNHNS and CDR2 is SASEGT. The CDR3 runs to 16 residues. The CDR3: CASSGPPGVRTYEQYF. The CDR3 coding sequence is TGTGCCAGCAGTGGTCCGCCGGGAGTAAGAACCTACGAGCAGTACTTC.

The chain links TRBV27 to TRBJ1-2; 8 nucleotides agree with TRBD1. The CDR3 covers 16 residues. Germline assignment: CDR1 MNHEY and CDR2 SMNVEV (reference sequence). Unmatched junction bases numbered 17, after V lost 6 bases and J lost 8 bases. The CDR3 DNA is TGTGCCAGCAGGTCCACTACCGGGACAGGTGTCGGCGGCTACACCTTC. This encodes CASRSTTGTGVGGYTF.

This chain uses TRBV30 with TRBJ2-2; D is possibly TRBD2 (6 bases). Germline V gene lookup returns CDR1 GTSNPN and CDR2 SVGIG (reference sequence). The CDR3 contains 15 residues. The V gene lost 5 bases and the J gene lost 4 bases, with 17 bases spanning the gap. As DNA, the CDR3 is TGTGCCTGGGTGGACGGGAGATCCGGCACCGGGGAGCTGTTTTTT. Translating it yields CAWVDGRSGTGELFF.

This clone was recorded once. This sequence joins TRBV10-3 and TRBJ2-4; 16 positions match TRBD2. The V segment lost 2 bases and the J segment 0 bases; nucleotides outside the gene matches: 4. CDR3 size: 19 residues. CDR1 ENHRY and CDR2 SYGVKD come from the germline V gene. CDR3 sequence: CAISERGLAGGLAKNIQYF. CDR3 DNA sequence: TGTGCCATCAGTGAGAGGGGACTAGCGGGAGGGCTAGCCAAAAACATTCAGTACTTC.

The chain has TRBV10-2 and TRBJ2-1; weak D call: TRBD1 (7 bases). The CDR3 loop spans 15 amino acids. Germline V gene lookup returns CDR1 WSHSY and CDR2 SAAADI. Deletions cut 7 bases from V and 10 bases from J, with 23 bases between. The CDR3 DNA sequence: TGCGCCAGCAAGAAAGGAGGGGGCGTAGGTAACGAGCAGTTCTTC. This gives the protein CASKKGGGVGNEQFF.

This chain connects TRBV9 to TRBJ2-5; 8 bases line up with TRBD2. Germline CDR1 reads SGDLS; CDR2 reads YYNGEE. The V and J ends lost 4 bases and 5 bases, in that order; junction bases with no gene match: 13. CDR3 length equals 16 residues. CDR3 region: CASSPTTGGVGETQYF. The CDR3 DNA sequence: TGTGCCAGCAGCCCTACTACGGGAGGGGTGGGGGAGACCCAGTACTTC.

The chain couples TRBV29-1 to TRBJ2-7; TRBD1 aligns across 10 bases. This CDR3 has 11 amino acids. CDR1 is SQVTM and CDR2 is ANQGSEA in the germline V gene. In nucleotides, the CDR3 is TGCGGAGGGGACAGGGGTTACGAGCAGTACTTC. The encoded protein is CGGDRGYEQYF.

This chain uses TRBV5-6 with TRBJ1-2, with D perhaps TRBD1 (5 bases). CDR3 length: 14 amino acids. Germline CDR1 is SGHDT and CDR2 is YYEEEE. Trimming cost V 4 bases and J 0 bases, with 10 bases left between them. The CDR3 DNA reads as TGTGCCAGCAGCGGGGGACCAGCTAACTATGGCTACACCTTC. Translation gives CASSGGPANYGYTF.

The chain recombines TRBV6-5 with TRBJ1-1; no clear D gene. Germline V gene lookup returns CDR1 MNHEY and CDR2 SVGAGI. Trimming removed 4 bases from V and 1 base from J, with 10 bases in between. This CDR3 contains 14 residues. The CDR3: CASSSLPENTEAFF. CDR3 DNA: TGTGCCAGCAGTTCCCTACCGGAGAACACTGAAGCTTTCTTT.

This chain uses TRBV9 with TRBJ2-1, with 8 positions matching TRBD2. V shed 0 bases, J shed 5 bases, and the junction held 4 bases outside the gene matches. Germline CDR1 and CDR2: SGDLS and YYNGEE. This CDR3 is 15 amino acids long. The CDR3 is CASSVGGSGNNEQFF. The CDR3 region has the DNA TGTGCCAGCAGCGTAGGGGGTAGCGGGAACAATGAGCAGTTCTTC.

V is TRBV5-1 and J is TRBJ2-7; 7 nucleotides agree with TRBD1. This CDR3 has 13 amino acids. V shed 1 base, J shed 2 bases, and the junction held 0 bases outside the gene matches. The germline CDR1 and CDR2 sequences are SGHRS and YFSETQ. DNA of the CDR3: TGCGCCAGCAGCTTGACAGGGGCCTACGAGCAGTACTTC. This codes for CASSLTGAYEQYF.

The V gene is TRBV14, the J gene TRBJ2-7, with 7 positions matching TRBD2. J lost 0 bases, V lost 1 base, and 6 bases had no gene match. The CDR3 is made up of 16 amino acids. Germline loops: CDR1 SGHDN, CDR2 FVKESK. This CDR3 is CASSQVAGGFSYEQYF. In DNA form, the CDR3 reads TGTGCCAGCAGCCAAGTTGCCGGGGGGTTCTCCTACGAGCAGTACTTC. The entire variable domain, with the rest obtained from reference TRBV14 and TRBJ2-7, is as follows: EAGVTQFPSHSVIEKGQTVTLRCDPISGHDNLYWYRRVMGKEIKFLLHFVKESKQDESGMPNNRFLAERTGGTYSTLKVQPAELEDSGVYFCASSQVAGGFSYEQYFGPGTRLTVT.

The V call is TRBV19, the J call TRBJ2-1, with TRBD2 matching over 7 bases. In germline, CDR1 is LNHDA, CDR2 SQIVND (reference sequence). V lost 7 bases to trimming and J lost 1 base; unmatched junction nucleotides: 13. The CDR3 covers 17 residues. This CDR3 reads CASKGGSGKGSYNEQFF. DNA of the CDR3: TGTGCCAGTAAAGGCGGGAGCGGCAAAGGTTCCTACAATGAGCAGTTCTTC. The full variable domain, rest sourced from reference TRBV19 and TRBJ2-1, is DGGITQSPKYLFRKEGQNVTLSCEQNLNHDAMYWYRQDPGQGLRLIYYSQIVNDFQKGDIAEGYSVSREKKESFPLTVTSAQKNPTAFYLCASKGGSGKGSYNEQFFGPGTRLTVL.

This chain uses TRBV19 with TRBJ2-1; D might be TRBD1 (6 bases). The CDR3 is 15 residues long. V lost 1 base and J lost 6, with 13 bases in between. Germline-derived CDR1 and CDR2 are LNHDA and SQIVND (reference sequence). CDR3 loop: CASSIVQGSPNEQFF. The CDR3 DNA follows: TGTGCCAGTAGTATAGTACAGGGTTCACCCAATGAGCAGTTCTTC.

The rearrangement links TRBV5-1 to TRBJ2-3; a possible D gene is TRBD1 (5 bases). This CDR3 region has 17 residues. V was pared by 2 bases and J by 2 bases, with 18 bases between. Germline CDR1 is SGHRS and CDR2 is YFSETQ. The CDR3 DNA reads TGCGCCAGCAGCTTCCCGGCCGTCCTAGGGGCCACAGATACGCAGTATTTT. The encoded protein is CASSFPAVLGATDTQYF.

The gene calls are TRBV2 and TRBJ1-1; D remains unclear. Germline V gene lookup returns CDR1 SNHLY and CDR2 FYNNEI. V shed 6 bases and J shed 8 bases, with 10 bases lying between them. The CDR3 has 11 amino acids. The CDR3 DNA reads as TGTGCCAGCAGCCGGAGGGTAGAAGCTTTCTTT. It translates to CASSRRVEAFF.

This clone has more than one count but fewer than ten. The chain combines TRBV5-6 with TRBJ1-1; tentatively, D is TRBD1 (6 bases). CDR1 and CDR2 (germline): SGHDT, YYEEEE. CDR3 length: 15 residues. V gave up 0 bases and J gave up 4 bases, with 13 bases separating them. The CDR3 nucleotides read TGTGCCAGCAGCTTGGCCCCTCAGGGGACCACTGAAGCTTTCTTT. It codes for CASSLAPQGTTEAFF.

This clone occurred a few times. The chain carries TRBV28 and TRBJ2-4; TRBD1 agrees at 9 bases. Germline assignment: CDR1 MDHEN and CDR2 SYDVKM. V shed 7 bases and J 3 bases; nucleotides not matched to a gene: 7. The CDR3 contains 15 residues. Here the CDR3 DNA reads TGTGCCAGCAACAGACAGGGGGGGGACAAAAACATTCAGTACTTC. This codes for CASNRQGGDKNIQYF.

The chain links TRBV11-2 to TRBJ2-3; D perhaps matches TRBD1 (6 bases). The CDR3 runs to 15 residues. V lost 1 base to trimming and J lost 2 bases, with 10 bases between them. Germline CDR1 reads SGHAT; CDR2 reads FQNNGV. CDR3 sequence (DNA): TGTGCCAGCAGCTTAGGACAGGATTCCACAGATACGCAGTATTTT. Protein sequence: CASSLGQDSTDTQYF.

V usage is TRBV28 and J usage is TRBJ2-3; 7 bases match TRBD2. Unmatched junction bases numbered 11, after V lost 5 bases and J lost 6 bases. CDR1 MDHEN and CDR2 SYDVKM come from the germline V gene. The CDR3 is made up of 15 amino acids. CDR3 region: CASSPSGSGKDTQYF. The CDR3 region has the DNA TGTGCCAGCAGTCCCAGTGGGAGCGGGAAGGATACGCAGTATTTT.

J is TRBJ1-2 and V is TRBV5-4, with 7 bases matching TRBD1. Per germline, CDR1 SGHNT and CDR2 YYREEE (reference sequence). V was pared by 4 bases and J by 3 bases, with 6 bases of the junction left unmatched. The CDR3 is 14 amino acids. The CDR3 bases are TGTGCCAGCAGCCCCAGGGGGGTGGACTATGGCTACACCTTC. Translation: CASSPRGVDYGYTF.

J is TRBJ1-1 and V is TRBV25-1; D perhaps matches TRBD1 (5 bases). The CDR3 consists of 13 residues. CDR1 and CDR2 (germline): MGHDK, SYGVNS. V lost 4 bases and J lost 4, with 10 bases in between. For the CDR3, the DNA is TGTGCCAGCAGTGGGGCGGGGGGCACTGAAGCTTTCTTT. Translated: CASSGAGGTEAFF.